This TCR beta chain comes out of a study of regulatory T cells in long-lasting Graves disease. Germline CDR1 reads GTSNPN; CDR2 reads SVGIG (reference sequence). The CDR3 length is 15 residues. V was clipped by 3 bases and J by 1 base, with 15 bases between them. iRepertoire HTBI primers and Arm-PCR of CDR3 regions built TCR beta libraries. A single record per CDR3 protein comes from TCRdb applying MiXCR to the multiplex PCR reads. The sample holds approximately 300,000 distinct CDR3 sequences; over 15% are singletons and the top ten take about 36%. The time point: newly diagnosed GD, antithyroid drugs for less than 3 months. The authors made the TCR library using RNA they extracted from PBMCs.

The rearrangement joins TRBV30 to TRBJ2-5, with D possibly matching TRBD1 (5 bases). The sequenced sample was peripheral blood mononuclear cells (PBMCs), obtained at new diagnosis, from a patient treated with antithyroid drugs. This clonotype was sampled from a female donor with Graves disease. The CDR3 protein is CAWSAGSPIQETQYF. The CDR3 nucleotides are TGTGCCTGGAGCGCAGGGTCCCCCATCCAAGAGACCCAGTACTTC.